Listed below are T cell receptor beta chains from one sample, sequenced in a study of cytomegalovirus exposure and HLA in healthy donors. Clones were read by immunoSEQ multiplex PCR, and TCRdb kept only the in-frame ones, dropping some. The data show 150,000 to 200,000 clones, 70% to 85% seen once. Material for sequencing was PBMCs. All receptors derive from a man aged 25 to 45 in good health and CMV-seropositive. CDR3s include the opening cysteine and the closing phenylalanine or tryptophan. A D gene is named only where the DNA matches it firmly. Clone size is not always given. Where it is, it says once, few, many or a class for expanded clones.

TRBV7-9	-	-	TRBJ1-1	TGTGCCAGCACCCCCTGGGCGATGAACACTGAAGCTTTCTTT	CASTPWAMNTEAFF
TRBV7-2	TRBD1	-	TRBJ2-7	TGTGCCAGCAGCTTGGCCCCGGGACAGCTCAACGAGCAGTACTTC	CASSLAPGQLNEQYF
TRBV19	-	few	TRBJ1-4	TGTGCCAGTAGTGACAGGTTTGCAACTAATGAAAAACTGTTTTTT	CASSDRFATNEKLFF
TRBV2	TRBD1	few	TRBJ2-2	TGTGCCAGCAGTGACACAGGGGGTGGCACCGGGGAGCTGTTTTTT	CASSDTGGGTGELFF
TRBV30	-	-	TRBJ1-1	TGTGCCTGGAGTGTACGGCAGGGTAACACTGAAGCTTTCTTT	CAWSVRQGNTEAFF
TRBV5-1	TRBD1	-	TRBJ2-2	TGCGCCAGCAGCTTAAGGCCGGTGACAGGGGGCTATACCGGGGAGCTGTTTTTT	CASSLRPVTGGYTGELFF
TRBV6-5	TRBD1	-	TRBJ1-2	TGTGCCAGCAGTTACGACAGGGTGTATGGCTACACCTTC	CASSYDRVYGYTF
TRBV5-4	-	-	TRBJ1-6	TGTGCCAGCAGCAAACAGGATAACTCACCCCTCCACTTT	CASSKQDNSPLHF
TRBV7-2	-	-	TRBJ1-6	TGTGCCAGCAGCCTTTACTCCGGGACAAACAATTCACCCCTCCACTTT	CASSLYSGTNNSPLHF
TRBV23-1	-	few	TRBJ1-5	TGCGCCAGCAGTCACCCTGGACAGTTAAGTCAGCCCCAGCATTTT	CASSHPGQLSQPQHF
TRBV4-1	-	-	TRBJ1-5	TGCGCCAGCAGCTCTAGCCCCAGGGGAACGATGGGCAATCAGCCCCAGCATTTT	CASSSSPRGTMGNQPQHF
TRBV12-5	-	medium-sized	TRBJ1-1	TGTGCTAGCAGGGGTCTGAACACTGAAGCTTTCTTT	CASRGLNTEAFF
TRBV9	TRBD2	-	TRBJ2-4	TGTGCCAGCAGCGTAGACGGGGGAGGGGACATTCAGTACTTC	CASSVDGGGDIQYF
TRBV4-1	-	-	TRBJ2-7	TGCGCCAGCAGCCAAGATGAGTGGCAGGGAAGTAACTCCTACGAGCAGTACTTC	CASSQDEWQGSNSYEQYF
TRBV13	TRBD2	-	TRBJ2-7	TGTGCCAGCAGCCTTGGGACTAGAACCTACGAGCAGTACTTC	CASSLGTRTYEQYF
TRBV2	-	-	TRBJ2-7	TGTGCCAGCAGCTTTCAACAGGGCTCCTACGAGCAGTACTTC	CASSFQQGSYEQYF
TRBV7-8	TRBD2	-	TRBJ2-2	TGTGCCAGCGGGGGACTAGCTAACACCGGGGAGCTGTTTTTT	CASGGLANTGELFF
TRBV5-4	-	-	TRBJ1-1	TGTGCCAGCAGCAGTGACTGGAACGGGGAAGCTTTCTTT	CASSSDWNGEAFF
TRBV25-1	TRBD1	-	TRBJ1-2	TGTGCCAGCAGTGAGAGGGACAGGGTAGTTGGCTACACCTTC	CASSERDRVVGYTF
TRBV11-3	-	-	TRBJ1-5	TGTGCCAGCAGCTTAGCGGCAGGGGTAAACAATCAGCCCCAGCATTTT	CASSLAAGVNNQPQHF
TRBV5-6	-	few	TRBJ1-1	TGTGCCAGCAGCTTGGCACAGGGTTACACTGAAGCTTTCTTT	CASSLAQGYTEAFF
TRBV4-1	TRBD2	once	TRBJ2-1	TGCGCCAGCAGCCAAGAACGCGGGGGGTACAATGAGCAGTTCTTC	CASSQERGGYNEQFF
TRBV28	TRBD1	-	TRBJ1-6	TGTGCCAGCAGTCACAGGGGATTCCATTCACCCCTCCACTTT	CASSHRGFHSPLHF
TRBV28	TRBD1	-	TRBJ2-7	TGTGCCAGCAGTATATACAGGGGTGGCTACGAGCAGTACTTC	CASSIYRGGYEQYF
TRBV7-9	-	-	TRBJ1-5	TGTGCCAGCAGCTTAGGGCGCAATCAGCCCCAGCATTTT	CASSLGRNQPQHF
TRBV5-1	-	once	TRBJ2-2	TGCGCCAGCACCCGGCCTAGGGGCACGATGAACACCGGGGAGCTGTTTTTT	CASTRPRGTMNTGELFF
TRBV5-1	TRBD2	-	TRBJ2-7	TGCGCCAGCAGCGAACTAGCGGGGCTCACTGGGACCTACGAGCAGTACTTC	CASSELAGLTGTYEQYF
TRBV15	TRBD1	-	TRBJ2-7	TGTGCCACCAGCAGCGGACAGGCGTCCTACGAGCAGTACTTC	CATSSGQASYEQYF
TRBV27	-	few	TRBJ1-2	TGTGCCAGCAGTTTAGCCCGCGGGACGGGTCTATACGGCTACACCTTC	CASSLARGTGLYGYTF
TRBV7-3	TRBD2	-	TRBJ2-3	TGTGCCAGCAGCTCCAGACTAGCGGGGGTGGATACGCAGTATTTT	CASSSRLAGVDTQYF
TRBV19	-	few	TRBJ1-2	TGTGCCAGTAGCGCCCTTGACAGGCCCTCTAACTATGGCTACACCTTC	CASSALDRPSNYGYTF
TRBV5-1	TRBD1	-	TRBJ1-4	TGCGCCAGCAGCTTTAGTCGACAGGGGAATGAAAAACTGTTTTTT	CASSFSRQGNEKLFF
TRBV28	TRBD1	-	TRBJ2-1	TGTGCCAGCAGTCAACAGGGGGCCGATGAGCAGTTCTTC	CASSQQGADEQFF
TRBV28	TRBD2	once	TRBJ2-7	TGTGCCAGCAGTTTCGGGAGAAAGGGAGGGAACAACGAGCAGTACTTC	CASSFGRKGGNNEQYF
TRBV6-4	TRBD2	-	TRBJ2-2	TGTGCCAGCAGTGACTCTACTAGCGGGGGGGAGAACACCGGGGAGCTGTTTTTT	CASSDSTSGGENTGELFF
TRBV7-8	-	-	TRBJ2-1	TGTGCCAGCAGCTTAGCCACAGGGGGGGTAAATGAGCAGTTCTTC	CASSLATGGVNEQFF
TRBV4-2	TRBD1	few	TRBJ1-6	TGTGCCAGCAGCCTAGAAGACAGGGGGAATTCACCCCTCCACTTT	CASSLEDRGNSPLHF
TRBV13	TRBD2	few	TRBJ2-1	TGTGCCAGCAGCCCCCCCCGGGGGGGCCAATCCTACAATGAGCAGTTCTTC	CASSPPRGGQSYNEQFF
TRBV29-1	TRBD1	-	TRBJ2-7	TGCAGCGTTTCCACGGGACAGGGGGCCTACGAGCAGTACTTC	CSVSTGQGAYEQYF
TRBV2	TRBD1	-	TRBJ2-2	TGTGCCAGCAAAACAGGGGGCGCGATTACCGGGGAGCTGTTTTTT	CASKTGGAITGELFF
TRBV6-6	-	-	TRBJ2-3	TGTGCCAGCAGTCCCCTAGATACGCAGTATTTT	CASSPLDTQYF
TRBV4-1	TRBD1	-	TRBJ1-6	TGCGCCAGCAGCCCAGTACTTGCAGGGGGCGGATCACCCCTCCACTTT	CASSPVLAGGGSPLHF
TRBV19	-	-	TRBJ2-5	TGTGCCAGTACCCCGGCGGGCTCTCAGACCCAGTACTTC	CASTPAGSQTQYF
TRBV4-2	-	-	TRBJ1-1	TGTGCCAGCAGCTCAAGCAGGGATGAAGCTTTCTTT	CASSSSRDEAFF
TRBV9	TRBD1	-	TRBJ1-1	TGTGCCAGCAGCGTACAGGGGGCTGGCACTGAAGCTTTCTTT	CASSVQGAGTEAFF
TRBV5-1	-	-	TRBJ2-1	TGCGCCAGCAGCTGGATACAGGGAATGGGAAATGAGCAGTTCTTC	CASSWIQGMGNEQFF
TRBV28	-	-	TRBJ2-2	TGTGCCAGCAGTTTTAAGAACACCGGGGAGCTGTTTTTT	CASSFKNTGELFF
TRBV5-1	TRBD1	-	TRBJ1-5	TGCGCCAGCAGCTTGCAGGGACAGGATAGCAATCAGCCCCAGCATTTT	CASSLQGQDSNQPQHF
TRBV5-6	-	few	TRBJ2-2	TGTGCCAGCAGCATCCGCACAGGGAACGGGGAGCTGTTTTTT	CASSIRTGNGELFF
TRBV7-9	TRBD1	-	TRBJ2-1	TGTGCCAGCAGCTTGGGGACAGGGCCCTACAATGAGCAGTTCTTC	CASSLGTGPYNEQFF
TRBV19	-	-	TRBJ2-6	TGTGCCAGTAGGGATGGAGGCGGGCCCTCTGGGGCCAACGTCCTGACTTTC	CASRDGGGPSGANVLTF
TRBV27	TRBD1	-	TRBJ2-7	TGTGCCAGCAGTTTCGGGACAGGGTCTATTCACGAGCAGTACTTC	CASSFGTGSIHEQYF
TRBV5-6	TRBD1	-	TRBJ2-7	TGTGCCAGCAGCGTCGGGACAGGGGTTTACGAGCAGTACTTC	CASSVGTGVYEQYF
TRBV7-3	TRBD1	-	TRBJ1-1	TGTGCCAGCAGCCAACAGGGGGGCACTGAAGCTTTCTTT	CASSQQGGTEAFF
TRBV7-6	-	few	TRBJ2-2	TGTGCCAGCAGCTTAGCGGTGGAGGTTAAGACCGGGGAGCTGTTTTTT	CASSLAVEVKTGELFF
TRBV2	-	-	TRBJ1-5	TGTGCCAGCAGAGGACAGATCAATCAGCCCCAGCATTTT	CASRGQINQPQHF